This T cell receptor beta chain is drawn from a study of blood T cell repertoires in COVID-19. Study-level background: The samples span acute and convalescent COVID-19 from the United States, Italy and Spain. PBMCs, B-cell-depleted T cells, or T cells provided the cDNA or gDNA that made up the material.

The CDR3 covers 15 residues. CDR1 is MNHEY, CDR2 SVGAGI, per germline. The V and J ends lost 7 bases and 5 bases, in that order; junction bases with no gene match: 9. Original handling: Nucleated cell counts were estimated from reference gene primer amplification. TCRdb keeps only in-frame clones here, not all; method: immunoSEQ multiplex PCR. That table gives V, J and clone size, and the DNA gave D and trimming. The data hold fewer than 250,000 clones, with approximately 80% observed a single time. The receptor was isolated from a woman in her seventies with acute or convalescent COVID-19. Source material: peripheral blood. The rearrangement uses TRBV6-5 and TRBJ2-3, with TRBD2 matching 10 bases. CDR3 protein: CASTSGGALRDTQYF. For the CDR3, the DNA is TGTGCCAGCACAAGCGGGGGGGCCTTGAGAGATACGCAGTATTTT.